The rows below give T cell receptor beta chains drawn from one sample of a study of blood T cell repertoires in COVID-19. Sequencing was performed with immunoSEQ multiplex PCR; in TCRdb, only in-frame clones are kept and a portion is missing. Of around 200,000 clones in the sample, nearly 90% were seen once. Sequencing used peripheral blood. Receptors were obtained from a woman younger than 35 who had recovered from COVID-19. Both conserved end residues are part of each CDR3. The order of the fields is D gene, clone size, J gene, V gene, CDR3 DNA, CDR3 protein. The D gene is left open where the match is weak. Clone sizes are given selectively: once, few, many, or a class where the clone is expanded.

>.|.|TRBJ1-4|TRBV3-1/TRBV3-2
TGTGCCAGCAGCCAACAGGGGTGGGATGAAAAACTGTTTTTT
CASSQQGWDEKLFF
>.|.|TRBJ2-3|TRBV6-2/TRBV6-3
TGTGCCAGCAGTTACTCCCTCACGGCAGATACGCAGTATTTT
CASSYSLTADTQYF
>TRBD1|.|TRBJ1-4|TRBV7-9
TGTGCCAGCAGCTCCACAGGGGAGGCTAATGAAAAACTGTTTTTT
CASSSTGEANEKLFF
>TRBD1|.|TRBJ1-6|TRBV7-9
TGTGCCAGCAGCCCACAGGGGGATAATTCACCCCTCCACTTT
CASSPQGDNSPLHF
>TRBD2|.|TRBJ2-1|TRBV4-1
TGCGCCAGCAGCCATCGGTCTAGCGGGAGTGAGAATGAGCAGTTCTTC
CASSHRSSGSENEQFF
>.|.|TRBJ1-1|TRBV6-2/TRBV6-3
TGTGCCAGCAGTTACACTCAGGCAGCCAAAGGGAGAGCTTTCTTT
CASSYTQAAKGRAFF
>.|once|TRBJ1-1|TRBV19
TGTGCCAGTAGTATGGACAGTTGGGGGAACACTGAAGCTTTCTTT
CASSMDSWGNTEAFF
>TRBD1|few|TRBJ2-7|TRBV28
TGTGCCAGCAGTCTACTTACAGGACAGGGTCGGTACGAGCAGTACTTC
CASSLLTGQGRYEQYF
>TRBD2|.|TRBJ2-7|TRBV30
TGTGCCTGGAGCGTCCAAGGATCGGGAGGGACCTACGAGCAGTACTTC
CAWSVQGSGGTYEQYF
>.|.|TRBJ2-7|TRBV19
TGTGCCAGTAGTATGTTAGGTTATTGGCAGACTCCCTCCGAGCAGTACTTC
CASSMLGYWQTPSEQYF
>TRBD2|.|TRBJ2-5|TRBV3-1/TRBV3-2
TGTGCCAGCAGCCAAAAACGGGCTAGCGGGAGGGGAGAGACCCAGTACTTC
CASSQKRASGRGETQYF
>TRBD1|many|TRBJ2-6|TRBV7-9
TGTGCCAGCAGCGTCAGGGGGTCTGGGGCCAACGTCCTGACTTTC
CASSVRGSGANVLTF
>.|.|TRBJ1-1|TRBV6-5
TGTGCCAGCAGCCAATTCCAGGGGAACACTGAAGCTTTCTTT
CASSQFQGNTEAFF
>.|.|TRBJ2-1|TRBV4-2
TGTGCCAGCAGCCAAGAGGAGCCTGGAACTGAGCAGTTCTTC
CASSQEEPGTEQFF
>.|once|TRBJ1-4|TRBV18
TGTGCCAGCTCACCTTCCCCCCAGGGTACGGCTGAAAAACTGTTTTTT
CASSPSPQGTAEKLFF
>.|.|TRBJ1-1|TRBV30
TGTGCCTGGAGATCAATGAACACTGAAGCTTTCTTT
CAWRSMNTEAFF
>TRBD2|.|TRBJ2-1|TRBV11-2
TGTGCCAGCACCTCAGAACTAGCGGAGGGACCCTACAATGAGCAGTTCTTC
CASTSELAEGPYNEQFF
>TRBD1|.|TRBJ1-2|TRBV7-2
TGTGCCAGCAGCCCAGGACAGGGGCTTGATCTGGCCTATGGCTACACCTTC
CASSPGQGLDLAYGYTF
>.|.|TRBJ2-7|TRBV28
TGTGCCAGCAGTCCGCGAGGGACCTACGAGCAGTACTTC
CASSPRGTYEQYF
>TRBD2|.|TRBJ2-7|TRBV28
TGTGCCAGCAGTTTAACGGGACTAGCGGACTCCTACGAGCAGTACTTC
CASSLTGLADSYEQYF
>.|.|TRBJ2-5|TRBV3-1/TRBV3-2
TGTGCCAGCAGCCAAGAGTCGGGGAGTAAAGAGACCCAGTACTTC
CASSQESGSKETQYF
>.|once|TRBJ1-1|TRBV20-1
TGCAGTGCTGCCCCCGGGGAAGCTTTCTTT
CSAAPGEAFF
>TRBD1|.|TRBJ2-7|TRBV5-5
TGTGCCAGCAGCTTGGGGACAGGGTTGGGCGAGCAGTACTTC
CASSLGTGLGEQYF
>TRBD2|.|TRBJ2-1|TRBV18
TGTGCCAGCTCACCATGGCGGGAGAATGAGCAGTTCTTC
CASSPWRENEQFF
>.|once|TRBJ2-1|TRBV6-2/TRBV6-3
TGTGCCAGCAGTTACACAACGGGCGAGGGTCGTACAAGGAATGAGCAGTTCTTC
CASSYTTGEGRTRNEQFF
>TRBD1|.|TRBJ1-5|TRBV15
TGTGCCACCAGCAGAACAGGGGGTCAGTTGAGCAATCAGCCCCAGCATTTT
CATSRTGGQLSNQPQHF
>.|.|TRBJ1-3|TRBV7-9
TGTGCCAGCAGCTTAGCGCTAATGGGGAGCTCTGGAAACACCATATATTTT
CASSLALMGSSGNTIYF
>.|.|TRBJ1-2|TRBV29-1
TGCAGCGCTTCCCCTCCGGCAGGGTCCCATGGCTACACCTTC
CSASPPAGSHGYTF
>.|.|TRBJ2-3|TRBV6-2/TRBV6-3
TGTGCCAGCAGTTACTCGATAGGACTGGGGGATACGCAGTATTTT
CASSYSIGLGDTQYF
>TRBD1|.|TRBJ2-1|TRBV25-1
TGTGCCAGCAGTGAATCGGCCAGGGGGATCTACAATGAGCAGTTCTTC
CASSESARGIYNEQFF
>TRBD1|.|TRBJ2-7|TRBV27
TGTGCCAGCAGTTCTAACACAGGGGGGTACGAGCAGTACTTC
CASSSNTGGYEQYF
>.|.|TRBJ1-5|TRBV6-5
TGTGCCAGCAGTTACTCGATGATCAGGACTAATCAGCCCCAGCATTTT
CASSYSMIRTNQPQHF
>TRBD2|.|TRBJ2-7|TRBV18
TGTGCCAGCTCATCCTGGACTAGCGGAGGCTACGAGCAGTACTTC
CASSSWTSGGYEQYF
>.|.|TRBJ1-1|TRBV10-3
TGTGCCATCAGTGAGGACAGTAAGAACACTGAAGCTTTCTTT
CAISEDSKNTEAFF
>TRBD2|.|TRBJ2-2|TRBV5-3
TGTGCCAGAAGCTACACAGCGGGAGTGGGGAACGGGGAGCTGTTTTTT
CARSYTAGVGNGELFF
>.|many|TRBJ1-1|TRBV10-3
TGTGCCATCAGGGTTCAACAGAACACTGAAGCTTTCTTT
CAIRVQQNTEAFF
>TRBD1|.|TRBJ2-7|TRBV30
TGTGCCTCATCTGAGGGCAGGGGGCCCTACGAGCAGTACTTC
CASSEGRGPYEQYF
>TRBD2|once|TRBJ2-7|TRBV4-1
TGCGCCAGCAGCCTGGGACTAGCGGGAGGTTTCTCCTACGAGCAGTACTTC
CASSLGLAGGFSYEQYF
>TRBD2|.|TRBJ2-1|TRBV19
TGTGCCAGTAGTATGTCTAGCGGCTACAATGAGCAGTTCTTC
CASSMSSGYNEQFF
>.|.|TRBJ2-1|TRBV7-2
TGTGCCAGCAGCTGGACACGAAACAATGAGCAGTTCTTC
CASSWTRNNEQFF
>.|.|TRBJ2-1|TRBV5-6
TGTGCCAGCAGCTTGCTCAGGTCGGGAACCGACAATGAGCAGTTCTTC
CASSLLRSGTDNEQFF
>TRBD1|.|TRBJ1-4|TRBV30
TGTGCCTGGGGGGAGGACAGGGGGCAAAAACTGTTTTTT
CAWGEDRGQKLFF